The T cell receptor (beta chain) under discussion was sequenced for a study of regulatory T cells in long-lasting Graves disease (dated by TCRdb to the early 2020s). Study-level background: Persistent Graves' disease was defined as persistently positive TSH receptor autoantibodies together with antithyroid drug treatment for over 5 years. Peripheral blood TCR sequencing and RNA sequencing compared persistent Graves' disease patients with newly diagnosed Graves' disease patients. The study was registered as a clinical trial and conducted in China. A total of around 35 samples underwent TCR sequencing, from around 13 patients with persistent Graves' disease and around 20 patients with newly diagnosed Graves' disease. On average, persistent Graves' disease patients in the clinical cohort had been on antithyroid drugs for around ten years. General findings and caveats noted by the study authors: Only the TCR beta chain was sequenced and analyzed. Lower TCR Shannon entropy and fewer highly expanded clones were observed in persistent Graves' disease patients than in newly diagnosed patients, which suggested clonal expansion. Patients with persistent disease shared more public clonotypes (roughly 2,900) than newly diagnosed patients did (approximately 970). Preferential use of TRBV28, TRBJ1-2 and TRBJ2-5 was observed in persistent disease, whereas TRBV20-1 and TRBJ2-1 were favored in newly diagnosed disease. Peripheral blood alone was examined, since thyroid tissue, which constituted the primary lesion, could not be accessed. The authors acknowledged the small sample size as a limitation that may reduce accuracy.

This clonotype was counted between two and nine times. Its binding antigen is unknown. No much larger clone is present one base from it, and per-base qualities are unavailable. In the paper's terms, the time point label means: persistent/refractory GD, antithyroid drugs over 5 years with positive TRAb. RNA was extracted from PBMCs in TRIzol for both TCR sequencing and RNA sequencing. The diagnosis of Graves' disease was made according to American Thyroid Association guidelines. Patients were recruited from an endocrinology department in Xi'an, China. Each patient gave 9 to 10 milliliters of peripheral blood, collected in an EDTA anticoagulant tube. Ficoll Paque Plus density gradient separation was used to isolate PBMCs, and no additional T cell sorting was done. RNA quality was checked with an Agilent 2100 Bioanalyzer and agarose gel, and concentration with a NanoDrop 2000. The library was generated by multiplex PCR. Instrument used: Illumina HiSeq 4000. iRepertoire HTBI primers and Arm-PCR amplification of CDR3 regions were used to construct TCR beta libraries. Before sequencing, the PCR products went through gel purification. The paper's data handling went like this. Across samples, approximately 68 TRBV and 12 to 15 TRBJ segments were identified and used for gene usage analysis of CDR3 amino acid clonotypes. COPE and FqMerger were used to merge filtered high-quality paired reads into contigs. Contigs were aligned with BLAST to IMGT TRBV, TRBD and TRBJ reference genes, and CDR3 was defined per IMGT. Any clonotype with a frequency above 0.1% was counted as a highly expanded clone. Shannon entropy was used to measure repertoire diversity, and the Gini coefficient was used to measure V-J evenness. A clonotype was considered public if more than one individual shared it. TCRdb passed the public sequencing reads through fastp at Q25 and MiXCR, retaining productive beta sequences. Each entry is one CDR3 protein sequence, shown with its most common DNA and genes. TCRdb, rather than the study authors, made the V and J calls. The sample contains 400,000 to 500,000 distinct CDR3 sequences, approximately 23% of them found a single time. The ten largest clonotypes hold 13% of the sample.

CDR1 SGHDN and CDR2 FVKESK were looked up in the germline V gene. Relative to germline, V is missing 4 bases and J is missing 6 bases, with 8 bases of the junction outside any gene match. Taken from cysteine to phenylalanine, the CDR3 has 15 residues. Left in the record is the CDR3 DNA by itself, 45 bases read in frame from the first base. This receptor was obtained from a female donor with Graves disease. The sequencing used peripheral blood mononuclear cells (PBMCs), collected when the disease was refractory, from a patient treated with antithyroid drugs. This sequence uses TRBV14 and TRBJ1-4; 7 bases in between match TRBD1. The CDR3 corresponds to CASSRRQGGDEKLFF. The sequenced DNA is TGTGCCAGCAGCCGCCGACAGGGTGGAGATGAAAAACTGTTTTTT.